This T cell receptor (beta chain) was documented in a study of response to subunit inactivated influenza vaccine. Study results and limitations: Authors suggested each seasonal influenza vaccination recruits few new T cells.

About this clonotype itself: Its cognate antigen is unknown.

V lost 6 bases and J 0 bases, leaving 11 bases between the germline ends. The CDR3 has 15 residues. CDR1 is MNHEY, CDR2 SVGEGT, per germline. TCRdb analysed the RT-PCR reads with MiXCR anew, one entry per CDR3 protein. The data hold around 710,000 distinct CDR3 sequences, with approximately 14% observed a single time. The chain links TRBV6-2 or TRBV6-3 to TRBJ2-2; the D gene is possibly TRBD2 (5 bases). This clonotype was sampled from a man between 50 and 59 years old who received an inactivated influenza vaccine. The sample was PBMCs from blood, taken 14 to 15 days before vaccination. CDR3 DNA sequence: TGTGCCAGCAGAATAGACGGGACGAACACCGGGGAGCTGTTTTTT. It specifies CASRIDGTNTGELFF.